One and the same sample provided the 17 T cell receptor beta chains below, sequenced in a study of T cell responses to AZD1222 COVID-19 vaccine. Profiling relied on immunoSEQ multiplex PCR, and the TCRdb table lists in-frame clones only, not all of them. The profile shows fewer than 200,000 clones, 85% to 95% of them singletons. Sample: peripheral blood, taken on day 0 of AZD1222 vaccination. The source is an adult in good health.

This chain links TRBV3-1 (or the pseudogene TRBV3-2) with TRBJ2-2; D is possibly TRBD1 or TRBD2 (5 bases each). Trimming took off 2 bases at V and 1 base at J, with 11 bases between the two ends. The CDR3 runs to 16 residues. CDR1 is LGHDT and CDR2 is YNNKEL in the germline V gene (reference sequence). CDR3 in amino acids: CASSQTGTKNTGELFF. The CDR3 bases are TGTGCCAGCAGCCAAACCGGGACCAAGAACACCGGGGAGCTGTTTTTT.

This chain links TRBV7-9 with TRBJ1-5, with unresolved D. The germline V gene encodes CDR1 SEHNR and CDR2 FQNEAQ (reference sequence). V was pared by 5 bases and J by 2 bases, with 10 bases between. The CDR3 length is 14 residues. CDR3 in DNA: TGTGCCAGCAGCCCGGAGGGTGGCAATCAGCCCCAGCATTTT. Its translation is CASSPEGGNQPQHF.

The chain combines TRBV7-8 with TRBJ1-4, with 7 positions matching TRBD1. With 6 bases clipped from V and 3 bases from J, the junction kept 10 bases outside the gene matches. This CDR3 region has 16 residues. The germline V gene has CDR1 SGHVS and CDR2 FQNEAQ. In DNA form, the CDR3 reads TGTGCCAGCAGACACAATGAGGGGGCGGCTAATGAAAAACTGTTTTTT. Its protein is CASRHNEGAANEKLFF.

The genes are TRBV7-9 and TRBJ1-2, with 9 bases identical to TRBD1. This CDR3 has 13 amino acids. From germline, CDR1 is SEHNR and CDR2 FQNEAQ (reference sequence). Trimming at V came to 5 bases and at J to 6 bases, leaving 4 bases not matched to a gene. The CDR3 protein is CASSRDRANGYTF. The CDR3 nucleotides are TGTGCCAGCAGCAGGGACAGGGCAAATGGCTACACCTTC.

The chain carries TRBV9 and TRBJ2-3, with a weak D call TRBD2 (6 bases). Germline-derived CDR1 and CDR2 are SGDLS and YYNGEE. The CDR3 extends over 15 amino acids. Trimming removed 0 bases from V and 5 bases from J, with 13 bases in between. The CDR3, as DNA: TGTGCCAGCAGCGTAGCTATGGGGGGAGGAGATACGCAGTATTTT. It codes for CASSVAMGGGDTQYF.

CDR3 DNA: TGTGCCACCAGCGAGGGACAGTCCCTCTACGAGCAGTACTTC. Translated, it gives CATSEGQSLYEQYF. This chain joins TRBV24-1 and TRBJ2-7; 7 nucleotides agree with TRBD1. Germline CDR1 reads KGHDR; CDR2 reads SFDVKD. V gave up 7 bases and J gave up 3 bases; unmatched junction bases: 8. The CDR3 runs to 14 residues.

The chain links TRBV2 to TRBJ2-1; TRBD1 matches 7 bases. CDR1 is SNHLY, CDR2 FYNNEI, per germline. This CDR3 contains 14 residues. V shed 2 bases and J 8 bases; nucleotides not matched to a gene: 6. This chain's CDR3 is CASSEIGGLDEQFF. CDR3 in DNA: TGTGCCAGCAGTGAAATAGGGGGCTTGGATGAGCAGTTCTTC.

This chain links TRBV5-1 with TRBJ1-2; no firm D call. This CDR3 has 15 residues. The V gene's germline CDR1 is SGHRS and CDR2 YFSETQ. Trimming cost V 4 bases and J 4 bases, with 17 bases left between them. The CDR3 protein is CASSPDGGTVYGYTF. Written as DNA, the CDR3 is TGCGCCAGCAGCCCGGATGGAGGTACGGTCTATGGCTACACCTTC.

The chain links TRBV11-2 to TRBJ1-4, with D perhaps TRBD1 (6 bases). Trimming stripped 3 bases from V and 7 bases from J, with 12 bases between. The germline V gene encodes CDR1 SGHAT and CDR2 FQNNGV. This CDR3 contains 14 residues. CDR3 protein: CASSFTGQTEKLFF. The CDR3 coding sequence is TGTGCCAGCAGCTTTACAGGGCAGACTGAAAAACTGTTTTTT.

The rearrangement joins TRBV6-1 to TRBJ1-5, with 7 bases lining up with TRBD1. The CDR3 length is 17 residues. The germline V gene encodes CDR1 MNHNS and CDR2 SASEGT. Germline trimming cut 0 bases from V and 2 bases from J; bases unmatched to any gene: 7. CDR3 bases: TGTGCCAGCAGTGAAGCAAGGGGACAGTCGGGCAATCAGCCCCAGCATTTT. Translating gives CASSEARGQSGNQPQHF.

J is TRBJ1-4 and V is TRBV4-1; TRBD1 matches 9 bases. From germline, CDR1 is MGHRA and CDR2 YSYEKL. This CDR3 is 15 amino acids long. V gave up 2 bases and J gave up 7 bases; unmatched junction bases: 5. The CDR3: CASSQSDRGFEKLFF. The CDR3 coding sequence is TGCGCCAGCAGCCAATCAGACAGGGGGTTTGAAAAACTGTTTTTT.

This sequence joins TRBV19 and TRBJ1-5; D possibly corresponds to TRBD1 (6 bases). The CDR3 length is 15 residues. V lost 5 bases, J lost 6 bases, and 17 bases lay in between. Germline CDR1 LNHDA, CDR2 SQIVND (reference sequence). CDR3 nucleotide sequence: TGTGCCAGTAGTGGCAGGGGATGGGAAGGTCAGCCCCAGCATTTT. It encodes CASSGRGWEGQPQHF.

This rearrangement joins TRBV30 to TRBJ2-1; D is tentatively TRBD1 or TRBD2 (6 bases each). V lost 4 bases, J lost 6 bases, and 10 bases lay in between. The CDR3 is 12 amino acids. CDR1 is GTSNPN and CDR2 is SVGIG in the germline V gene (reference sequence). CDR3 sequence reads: CAWKGGGNEQFF. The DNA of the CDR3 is TGTGCCTGGAAAGGGGGAGGCAATGAGCAGTTCTTC.

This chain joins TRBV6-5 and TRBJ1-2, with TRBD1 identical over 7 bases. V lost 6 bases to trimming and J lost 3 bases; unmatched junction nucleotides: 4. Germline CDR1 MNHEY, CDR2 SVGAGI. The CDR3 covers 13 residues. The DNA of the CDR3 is TGTGCCAGCAGGGCCAGGGGGGACTATGGCTACACCTTC. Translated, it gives CASRARGDYGYTF.

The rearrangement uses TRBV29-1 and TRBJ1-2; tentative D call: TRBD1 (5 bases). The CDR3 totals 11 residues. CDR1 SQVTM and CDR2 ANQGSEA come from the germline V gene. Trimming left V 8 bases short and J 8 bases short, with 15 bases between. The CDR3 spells CSLRDGDGYTF. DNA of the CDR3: TGCAGCCTGAGGGATGGGGACGGCTACACCTTC.

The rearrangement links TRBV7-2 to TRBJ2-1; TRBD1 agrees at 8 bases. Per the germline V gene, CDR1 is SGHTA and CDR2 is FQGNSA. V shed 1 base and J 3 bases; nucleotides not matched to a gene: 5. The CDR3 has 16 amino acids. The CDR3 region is CASSLDQGAYYNEQFF. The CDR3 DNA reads TGTGCCAGCAGCTTAGATCAGGGGGCATACTACAATGAGCAGTTCTTC.

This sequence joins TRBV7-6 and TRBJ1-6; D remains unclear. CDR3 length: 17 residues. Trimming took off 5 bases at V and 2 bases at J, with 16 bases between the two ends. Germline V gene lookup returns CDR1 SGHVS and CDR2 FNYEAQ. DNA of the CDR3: TGTGCCAGCAGCCCCGGGCCTAGAACTGCCTATAATTCACCCCTCCACTTT. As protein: CASSPGPRTAYNSPLHF.